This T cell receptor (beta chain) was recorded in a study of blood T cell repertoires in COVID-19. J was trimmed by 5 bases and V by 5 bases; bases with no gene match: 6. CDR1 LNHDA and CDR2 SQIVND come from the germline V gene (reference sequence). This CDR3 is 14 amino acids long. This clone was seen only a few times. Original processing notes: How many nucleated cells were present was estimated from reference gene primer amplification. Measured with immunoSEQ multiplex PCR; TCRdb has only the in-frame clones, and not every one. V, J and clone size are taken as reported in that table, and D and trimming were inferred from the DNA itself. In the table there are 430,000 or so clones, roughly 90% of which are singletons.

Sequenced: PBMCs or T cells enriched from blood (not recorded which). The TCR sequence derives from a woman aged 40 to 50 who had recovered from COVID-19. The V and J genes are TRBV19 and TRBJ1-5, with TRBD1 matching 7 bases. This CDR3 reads CASSEDRTYQPQHF. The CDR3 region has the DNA TGTGCCAGTAGTGAGGACAGGACGTATCAGCCCCAGCATTTT. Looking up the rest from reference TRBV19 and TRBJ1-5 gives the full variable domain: DGGITQSPKYLFRKEGQNVTLSCEQNLNHDAMYWYRQDPGQGLRLIYYSQIVNDFQKGDIAEGYSVSREKKESFPLTVTSAQKNPTAFYLCASSEDRTYQPQHFGDGTRLSIL.